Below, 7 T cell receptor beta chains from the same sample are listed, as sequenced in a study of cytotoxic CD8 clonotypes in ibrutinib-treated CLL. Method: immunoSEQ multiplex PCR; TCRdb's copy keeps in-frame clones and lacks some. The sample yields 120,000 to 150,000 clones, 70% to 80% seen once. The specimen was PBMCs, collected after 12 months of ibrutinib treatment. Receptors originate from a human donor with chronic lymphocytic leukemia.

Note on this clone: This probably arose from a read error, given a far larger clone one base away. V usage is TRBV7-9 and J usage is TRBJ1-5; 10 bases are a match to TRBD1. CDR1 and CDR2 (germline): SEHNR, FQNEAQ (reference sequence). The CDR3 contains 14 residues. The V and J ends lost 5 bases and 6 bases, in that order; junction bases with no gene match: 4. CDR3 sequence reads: CASSPDRGRQPQHF. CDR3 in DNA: TGTGCCAGCAGCCCAGACAGGGGGCGTCAGCCCCAGCATTTT.

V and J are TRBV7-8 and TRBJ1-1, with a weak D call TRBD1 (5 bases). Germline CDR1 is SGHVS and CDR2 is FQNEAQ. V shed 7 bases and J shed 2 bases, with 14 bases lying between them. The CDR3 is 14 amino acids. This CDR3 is CASIFGGGNTEAFF. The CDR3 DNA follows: TGTGCCAGCATCTTCGGGGGTGGTAACACTGAAGCTTTCTTT.

The DNA for the CDR3 is TGTGCCAGCAGCTCTAGCGGGGGTACAGATACGCAGTATTTT. Its translation: CASSSSGGTDTQYF. This sequence joins TRBV11-2 and TRBJ2-3; 10 positions agree with TRBD2. The CDR3 runs 14 residues. Trimming removed 4 bases from V and 3 bases from J; junction bases left unmatched: 1. Per the germline V gene, CDR1 is SGHAT and CDR2 is FQNNGV.

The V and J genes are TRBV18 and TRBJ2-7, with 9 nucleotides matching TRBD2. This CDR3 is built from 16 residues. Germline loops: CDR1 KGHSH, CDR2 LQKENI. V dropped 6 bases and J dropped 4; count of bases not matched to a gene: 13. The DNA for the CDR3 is TGTGCCAGCTCGAAACCGGGACTAGCAGCTAGTTACGAGCAGTACTTC. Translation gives CASSKPGLAASYEQYF.

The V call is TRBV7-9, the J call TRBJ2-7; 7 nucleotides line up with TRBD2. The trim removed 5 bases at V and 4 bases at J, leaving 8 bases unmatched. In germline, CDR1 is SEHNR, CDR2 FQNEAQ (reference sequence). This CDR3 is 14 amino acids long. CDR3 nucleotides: TGTGCCAGCAGCCCCCGGGGGGTTTTGTACGAGCAGTACTTC. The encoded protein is CASSPRGVLYEQYF.

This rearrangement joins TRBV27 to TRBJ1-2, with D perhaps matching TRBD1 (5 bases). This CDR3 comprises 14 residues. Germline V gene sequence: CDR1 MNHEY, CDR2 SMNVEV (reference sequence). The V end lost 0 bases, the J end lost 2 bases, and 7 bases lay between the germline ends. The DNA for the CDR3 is TGTGCCAGCAGTTTATCGGGGGGGAACTATGGCTACACCTTC. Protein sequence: CASSLSGGNYGYTF.

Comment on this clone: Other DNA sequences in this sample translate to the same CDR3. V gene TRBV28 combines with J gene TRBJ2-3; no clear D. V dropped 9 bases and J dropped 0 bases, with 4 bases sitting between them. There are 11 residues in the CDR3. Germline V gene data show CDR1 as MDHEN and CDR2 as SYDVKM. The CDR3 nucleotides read TGTGCCAGTTCTAGCACAGATACGCAGTATTTT. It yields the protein CASSSTDTQYF.